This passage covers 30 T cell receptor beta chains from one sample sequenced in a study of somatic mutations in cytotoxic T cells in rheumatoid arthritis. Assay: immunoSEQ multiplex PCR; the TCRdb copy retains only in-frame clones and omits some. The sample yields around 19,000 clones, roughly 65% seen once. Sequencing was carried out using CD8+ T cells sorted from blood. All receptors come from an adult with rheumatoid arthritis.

CDR3 region: CATSSTTENQPQHF. DNA of the CDR3: TGTGCCACCAGCAGCACAACGGAAAATCAGCCCCAGCATTTT. This chain connects TRBV15 to TRBJ1-5; D is undetermined. The CDR3 covers 14 residues. The V and J ends lost 3 bases and 4 bases respectively, with 10 bases between them. Germline CDR1 reads LNHNV; CDR2 reads YYDKDF (reference sequence).

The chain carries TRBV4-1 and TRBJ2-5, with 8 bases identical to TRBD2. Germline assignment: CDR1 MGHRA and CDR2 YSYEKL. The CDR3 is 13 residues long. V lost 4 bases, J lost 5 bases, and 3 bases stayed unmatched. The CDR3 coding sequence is TGCGCCAGCAGCCCGGGACTAGGGGAGACCCAGTACTTC. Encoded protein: CASSPGLGETQYF.

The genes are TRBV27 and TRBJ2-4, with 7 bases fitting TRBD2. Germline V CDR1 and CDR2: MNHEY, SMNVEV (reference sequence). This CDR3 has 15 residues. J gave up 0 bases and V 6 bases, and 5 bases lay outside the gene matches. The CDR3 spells CASRGRGPAKNIQYF. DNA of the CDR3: TGTGCCAGCAGAGGGAGGGGACCAGCCAAAAACATTCAGTACTTC.

As DNA, the CDR3 is TGTGCCAGCAGCCCGGGACAGGGATACGATGAGCAGTTCTTC. It is translated as CASSPGQGYDEQFF. The chain has TRBV5-4 and TRBJ2-1, with 9 bases matching TRBD1. The CDR3 consists of 14 residues. Per the germline V gene, CDR1 is SGHNT and CDR2 is YYREEE (reference sequence). J gave up 8 bases and V 4 bases, and 7 bases lay outside the gene matches.

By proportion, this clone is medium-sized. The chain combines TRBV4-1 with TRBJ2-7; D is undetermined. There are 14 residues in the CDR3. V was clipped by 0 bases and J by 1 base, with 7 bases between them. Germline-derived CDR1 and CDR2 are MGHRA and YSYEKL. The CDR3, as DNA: TGCGCCAGCAGCCAAGAGGACGGATCCTACGAGCAGTACTTC. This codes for CASSQEDGSYEQYF.

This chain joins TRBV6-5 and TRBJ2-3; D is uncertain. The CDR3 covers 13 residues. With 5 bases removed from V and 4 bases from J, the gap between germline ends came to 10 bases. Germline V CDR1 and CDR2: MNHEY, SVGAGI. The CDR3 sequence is CASSDTFSDTQYF. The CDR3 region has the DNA TGTGCCAGCAGTGACACCTTCTCAGATACGCAGTATTTT.

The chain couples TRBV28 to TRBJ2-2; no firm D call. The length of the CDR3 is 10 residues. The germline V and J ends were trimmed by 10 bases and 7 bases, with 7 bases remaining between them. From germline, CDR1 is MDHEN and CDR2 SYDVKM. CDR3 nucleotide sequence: TGTGCCATCGGTGGCGGGGAGCTGTTTTTT. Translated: CAIGGGELFF.

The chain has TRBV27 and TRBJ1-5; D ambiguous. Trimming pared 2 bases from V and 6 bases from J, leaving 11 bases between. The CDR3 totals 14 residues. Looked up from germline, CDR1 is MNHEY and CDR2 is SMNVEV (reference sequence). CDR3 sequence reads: CASSLRAEGQPQHF. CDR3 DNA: TGTGCCAGCAGTTTAAGGGCAGAAGGTCAGCCCCAGCATTTT.

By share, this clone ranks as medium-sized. In nucleotides, the CDR3 is TGTGCCAGCAGTTCTGGACAGGGGGCATGGTATGGCTACACCTTC. Its translation is CASSSGQGAWYGYTF. V is TRBV7-6 and J is TRBJ1-2; 11 positions agree with TRBD1. Unmatched junction bases numbered 8, after V lost 6 bases and J lost 5 bases. Germline V gene lookup returns CDR1 SGHVS and CDR2 FNYEAQ. This CDR3 has 15 amino acids.

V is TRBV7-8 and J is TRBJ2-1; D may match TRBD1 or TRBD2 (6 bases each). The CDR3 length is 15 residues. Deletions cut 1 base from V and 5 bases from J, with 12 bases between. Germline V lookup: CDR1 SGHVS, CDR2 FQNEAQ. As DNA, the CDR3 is TGTGCCAGCAGCTTAGAGGCGGGACATAACAATGAGCAGTTCTTC. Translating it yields CASSLEAGHNNEQFF.

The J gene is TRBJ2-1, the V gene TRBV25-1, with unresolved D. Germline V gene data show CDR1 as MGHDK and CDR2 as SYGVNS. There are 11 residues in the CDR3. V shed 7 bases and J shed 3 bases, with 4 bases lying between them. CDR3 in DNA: TGTGCCAGCAACAGCTACAATGAGCAGTTCTTC. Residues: CASNSYNEQFF.

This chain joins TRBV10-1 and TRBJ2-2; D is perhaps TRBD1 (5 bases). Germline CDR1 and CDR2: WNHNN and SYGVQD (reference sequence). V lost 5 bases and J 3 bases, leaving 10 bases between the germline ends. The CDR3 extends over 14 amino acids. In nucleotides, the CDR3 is TGCGCCAGCAGTTCCCAGGGATACACCGGGGAGCTGTTTTTT. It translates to CASSSQGYTGELFF.

For the CDR3, the DNA is TGTGCCAGCAGCCGATCCCCCCACAGTCCGGGACAGGGCTGGGAGACCCAGTACTTC. Protein sequence: CASSRSPHSPGQGWETQYF. The rearrangement uses TRBV7-2 and TRBJ2-5, with 9 positions matching TRBD1. The junction had 21 bases not matched to a gene; V was cut back by 5 bases and J by 5 bases. This CDR3 has 19 residues. Looked up from germline, CDR1 is SGHTA and CDR2 is FQGNSA.

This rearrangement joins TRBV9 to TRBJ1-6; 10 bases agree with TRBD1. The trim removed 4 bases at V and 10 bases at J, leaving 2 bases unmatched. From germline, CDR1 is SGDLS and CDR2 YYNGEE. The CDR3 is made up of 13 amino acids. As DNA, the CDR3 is TGTGCCAGCAGCCCGGGACAGGGGTCACCCCTCCACTTT. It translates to CASSPGQGSPLHF. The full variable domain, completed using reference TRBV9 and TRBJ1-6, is DSGVTQTPKHLITATGQRVTLRCSPRSGDLSVYWYQQSLDQGLQFLIQYYNGEERAKGNILERFSAQQFPDLHSELNLSSLELGDSALYFCASSPGQGSPLHFGNGTRLTVT.

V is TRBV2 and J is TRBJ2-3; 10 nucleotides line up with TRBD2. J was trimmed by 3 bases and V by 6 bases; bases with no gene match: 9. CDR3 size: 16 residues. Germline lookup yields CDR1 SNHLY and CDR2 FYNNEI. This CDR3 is CASRALAGALTDTQYF. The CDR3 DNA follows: TGTGCCAGCAGGGCCCTAGCGGGGGCTCTTACAGATACGCAGTATTTT. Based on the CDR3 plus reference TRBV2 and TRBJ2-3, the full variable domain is EPEVTQTPSHQVTQMGQEVILRCVPISNHLYFYWYRQILGQKVEFLVSFYNNEISEKSEIFDDQFSVERPDGSNFTLKIRSTKLEDSAMYFCASRALAGALTDTQYFGPGTRLTVL.

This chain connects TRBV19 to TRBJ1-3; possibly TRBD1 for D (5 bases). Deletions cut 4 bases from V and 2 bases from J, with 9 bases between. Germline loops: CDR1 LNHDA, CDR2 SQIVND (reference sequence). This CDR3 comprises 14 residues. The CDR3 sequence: CASSTDRAGNTIYF. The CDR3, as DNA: TGTGCCAGTAGTACCGACAGAGCTGGAAACACCATATATTTT.

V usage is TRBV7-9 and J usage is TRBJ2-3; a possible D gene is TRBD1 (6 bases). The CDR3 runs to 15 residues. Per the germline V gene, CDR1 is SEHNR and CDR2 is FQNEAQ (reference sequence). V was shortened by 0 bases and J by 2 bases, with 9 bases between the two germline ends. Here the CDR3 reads CASSLAQGITDTQYF. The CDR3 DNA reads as TGTGCCAGCAGCTTAGCACAGGGTATCACAGATACGCAGTATTTT.

DNA of the CDR3: TGTGCCAGCAGCATTAGCGGCCCATCCTACAATGAGCAGTTCTTC. It yields the protein CASSISGPSYNEQFF. This chain links TRBV7-2 with TRBJ2-1; D may be TRBD2 (6 bases). Trimming cost V 5 bases and J 1 base, with 12 bases left between them. This CDR3 has 15 residues. Per the germline V gene, CDR1 is SGHTA and CDR2 is FQGNSA.

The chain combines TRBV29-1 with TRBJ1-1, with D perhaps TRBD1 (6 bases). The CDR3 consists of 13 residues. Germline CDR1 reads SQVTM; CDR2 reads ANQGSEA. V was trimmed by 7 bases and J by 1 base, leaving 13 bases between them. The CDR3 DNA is TGCAGCGCACCGGGACATGAGAACACTGAAGCTTTCTTT. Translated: CSAPGHENTEAFF.

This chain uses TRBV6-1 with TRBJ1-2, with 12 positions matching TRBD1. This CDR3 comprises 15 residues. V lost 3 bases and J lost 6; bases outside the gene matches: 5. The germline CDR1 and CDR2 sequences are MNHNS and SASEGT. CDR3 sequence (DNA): TGTGCCAGCAGTGAGGGGGACAGGGGGCGTGATGGCTACACCTTC. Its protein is CASSEGDRGRDGYTF.

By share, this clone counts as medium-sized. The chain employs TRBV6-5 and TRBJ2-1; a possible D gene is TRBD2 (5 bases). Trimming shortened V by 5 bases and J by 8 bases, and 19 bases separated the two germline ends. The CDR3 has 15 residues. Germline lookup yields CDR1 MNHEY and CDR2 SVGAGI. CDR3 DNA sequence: TGTGCCAGCAGTCCCCCGGACCGAGAAGCGGATGAGCAGTTCTTC. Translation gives CASSPPDREADEQFF.

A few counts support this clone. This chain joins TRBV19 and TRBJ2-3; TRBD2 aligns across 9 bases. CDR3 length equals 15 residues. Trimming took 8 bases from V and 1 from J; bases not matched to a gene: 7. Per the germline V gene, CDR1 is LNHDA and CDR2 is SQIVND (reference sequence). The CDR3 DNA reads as TGTGCCAGTGGGGTCTTAGCGGGGGGCACAGATACGCAGTATTTT. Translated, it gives CASGVLAGGTDTQYF.

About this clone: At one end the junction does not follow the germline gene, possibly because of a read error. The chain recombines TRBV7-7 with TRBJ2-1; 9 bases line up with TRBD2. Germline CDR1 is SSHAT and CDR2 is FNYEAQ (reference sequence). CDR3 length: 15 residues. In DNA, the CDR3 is TGTGCTAGCAGTCCCGGGACTAGCAAATACAATGAGCAGTTCTTC. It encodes CASSPGTSKYNEQFF. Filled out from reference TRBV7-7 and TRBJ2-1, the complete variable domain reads GAGVSQSPRYKVTKRGQDVTLRCDPISSHATLYWYQQALGQGPEFLTYFNYEAQPDKSGLPSDRFSAERPEGSISTLTIQRTEQRDSAMYRCASSPGTSKYNEQFFGPGTRLTVL.

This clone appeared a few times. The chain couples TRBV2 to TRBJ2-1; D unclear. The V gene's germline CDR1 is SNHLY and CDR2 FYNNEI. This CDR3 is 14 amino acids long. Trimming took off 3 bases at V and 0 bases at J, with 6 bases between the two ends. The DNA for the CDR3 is TGTGCCAGCAGTGACGAGAGCTCCTACAATGAGCAGTTCTTC. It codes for CASSDESSYNEQFF.

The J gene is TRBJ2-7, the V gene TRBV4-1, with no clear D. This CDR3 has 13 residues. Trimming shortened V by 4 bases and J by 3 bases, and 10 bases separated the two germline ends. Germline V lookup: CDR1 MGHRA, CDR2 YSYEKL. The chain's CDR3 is CASSRDHDYEQYF. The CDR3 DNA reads TGCGCCAGCAGCCGAGACCATGACTACGAGCAGTACTTC.

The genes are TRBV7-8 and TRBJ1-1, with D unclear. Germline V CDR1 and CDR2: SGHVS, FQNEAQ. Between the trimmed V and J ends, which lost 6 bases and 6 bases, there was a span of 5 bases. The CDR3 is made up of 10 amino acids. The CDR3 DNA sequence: TGTGCCAGCAGTCTGGCTGAAGCTTTCTTT. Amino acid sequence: CASSLAEAFF.

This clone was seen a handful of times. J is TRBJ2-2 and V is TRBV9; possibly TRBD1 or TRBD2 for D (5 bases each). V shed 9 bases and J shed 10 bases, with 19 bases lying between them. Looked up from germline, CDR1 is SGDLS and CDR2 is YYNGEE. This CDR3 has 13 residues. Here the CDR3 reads CATRRGPAEELFF. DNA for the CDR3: TGTGCCACCCGACGGGGACCTGCGGAGGAGCTGTTTTTT.

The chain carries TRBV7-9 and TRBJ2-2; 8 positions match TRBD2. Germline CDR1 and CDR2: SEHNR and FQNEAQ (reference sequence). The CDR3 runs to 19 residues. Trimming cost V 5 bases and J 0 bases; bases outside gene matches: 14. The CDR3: CASSPGFATSASNTGELFF. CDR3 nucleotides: TGTGCCAGCAGCCCAGGGTTTGCGACTAGCGCATCGAACACCGGGGAGCTGTTTTTT.

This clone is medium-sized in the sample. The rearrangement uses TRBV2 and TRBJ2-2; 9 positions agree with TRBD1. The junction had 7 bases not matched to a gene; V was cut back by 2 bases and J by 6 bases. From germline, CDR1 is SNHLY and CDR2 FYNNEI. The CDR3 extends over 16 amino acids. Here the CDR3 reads CASSESDRGMAGELFF. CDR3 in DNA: TGTGCCAGCAGTGAATCGGACAGGGGCATGGCCGGGGAGCTGTTTTTT.

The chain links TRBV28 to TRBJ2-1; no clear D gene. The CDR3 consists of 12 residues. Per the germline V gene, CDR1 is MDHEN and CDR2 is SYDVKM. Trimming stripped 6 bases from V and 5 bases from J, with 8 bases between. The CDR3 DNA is TGTGCCAGCAGCCTCTTCGACAATGAGCAGTTCTTC. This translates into CASSLFDNEQFF.